The 17 T cell receptor beta chains below come from one sample, sequenced in a study of T cells in Graves' hyperthyroidism and ophthalmopathy. RNA transcripts provided the source from which TCR beta CDR3 regions were amplified. The HTBI primer set was used in a first-round RT-PCR of the TCR CDR3. TCRdb independently ran MiXCR on the multiplex PCR reads; one entry per CDR3 protein. The sample comprises under 650,000 distinct CDR3 sequences, 15% to 20% of which are singletons, and approximately 3.8% rests with the top ten. Sequencing was performed on blood. The receptors derive from a woman aged 30 to 39 with Graves' hyperthyroidism.

The J gene is TRBJ2-3, the V gene TRBV11-3, with 11 positions matching TRBD2. The junction had 10 bases not matched to a gene; V was cut back by 5 bases and J by 6 bases. This CDR3 is built from 16 residues. The germline V gene has CDR1 SGHNT and CDR2 YENEEA. The CDR3 DNA reads TGTGCCAGCAGCGCAGGGACTAGCGGCACTATCGATACGCAGTATTTT. Protein product: CASSAGTSGTIDTQYF.

V gene TRBV5-6 combines with J gene TRBJ2-5; TRBD1 matches 7 bases. CDR1 and CDR2 from the germline V gene are SGHDT and YYEEEE. Trimming took 4 bases from V and 1 from J; bases not matched to a gene: 4. CDR3 length: 14 residues. CDR3 residues: CASSAWDSQETQYF. CDR3 nucleotides: TGTGCCAGCAGCGCCTGGGACAGCCAAGAGACCCAGTACTTC.

The chain combines TRBV30 with TRBJ2-4, with TRBD2 matching 8 bases. The J segment lost 8 bases and the V segment lost 1 base, leaving 4 bases of the junction unmatched. The germline V gene has CDR1 GTSNPN and CDR2 SVGIG (reference sequence). The CDR3 is made up of 13 amino acids. As DNA, the CDR3 is TGTGCCTGGAGTGCGGGAGGGACACACATTCAGTACTTC. It yields the protein CAWSAGGTHIQYF.

This clonotype showed up many times. Sequence at one end of the junction differs from germline and may be a read error. This chain uses TRBV7-7 with TRBJ2-1; D possibly corresponds to TRBD1 (5 bases). The CDR3 length is 13 residues. CDR1 is SSHAT, CDR2 FNYEAQ, per germline (reference sequence). CDR3 bases: TGTGCTAGCAGCTTTCAGGGAACCAATGAGCAGTTCTTC. Its translation: CASSFQGTNEQFF.

This clonotype was seen at least ten times. The chain recombines TRBV7-2 with TRBJ1-1; D gene ambiguous. Looked up from germline, CDR1 is SGHTA and CDR2 is FQGNSA. CDR3 length: 18 residues. Trimming took off 2 bases at V and 0 bases at J, with 19 bases between the two ends. The CDR3 sequence: CASSLSYPVSQLNTEAFF. The CDR3 bases are TGTGCCAGCAGCTTAAGTTATCCAGTGTCGCAATTGAACACTGAAGCTTTCTTT. Full variable domain (missing parts from reference TRBV7-2 and TRBJ1-1): GAGVSQSPSNKVTEKGKDVELRCDPISGHTALYWYRQSLGQGLEFLIYFQGNSAPDKSGLPSDRFSAERTGGSVSTLTIQRTQQEDSAVYLCASSLSYPVSQLNTEAFFGQGTRLTVV.

This chain links TRBV18 with TRBJ1-2; D call uncertain. The CDR3 spans 15 residues. The V and J ends lost 6 bases and 7 bases respectively, with 21 bases between them. CDR1 and CDR2 from the germline V gene are KGHSH and LQKENI. CDR3 DNA sequence: TGTGCCAGCTCCGGGTGGTGGACCGCTCCCACTGGCTACACCTTC. This gives the protein CASSGWWTAPTGYTF.

This clonotype was seen a few times. The chain joins TRBV20-1 to TRBJ1-5, with D unclear. The V gene lost 1 base and the J gene lost 5 bases, with 9 bases spanning the gap. Germline loops: CDR1 DFQATT, CDR2 SNEGSKA (reference sequence). CDR3 length: 13 residues. CDR3 sequence: CSARATSHQPQHF. The CDR3 bases are TGCAGTGCTAGAGCGACCTCGCATCAGCCCCAGCATTTT.

V is TRBV30 and J is TRBJ2-7, with D perhaps matching TRBD1 (5 bases). Trimming stripped 0 bases from V and 5 bases from J, with 11 bases between. Germline CDR1 and CDR2: GTSNPN and SVGIG (reference sequence). This CDR3 has 13 amino acids. The CDR3 reads CAWSVARVNEQYF. As DNA, the CDR3 is TGTGCCTGGAGTGTGGCCAGGGTTAACGAGCAGTACTTC. The full variable domain, in which reference TRBV30 and TRBJ2-7 provide the parts outside the CDR3, is SQTIHQWPATLVQPVGSPLSLECTVEGTSNPNLYWYRQAAGRGLQLLFYSVGIGQISSEVPQNLSASRPQDRQFILSSKKLLLSDSGFYLCAWSVARVNEQYFGPGTRLTVT.

This clonotype was seen at least ten times. The chain links TRBV20-1 to TRBJ1-1; a weak D match, TRBD1 (5 bases). The CDR3 loop spans 15 amino acids. V lost 3 bases and J lost 4, with 18 bases in between. The germline gives CDR1 DFQATT, CDR2 SNEGSKA (reference sequence). The CDR3 region has the DNA TGCAGTGCTAGTTCAGCAGGGATAGACGGCACTGAAGCTTTCTTT. This translates into CSASSAGIDGTEAFF.

This sequence joins TRBV19 and TRBJ2-4; 7 positions agree with TRBD2. V lost 5 bases, J lost 0 bases, and 19 bases stayed unmatched. CDR1 and CDR2 from the germline V gene are LNHDA and SQIVND (reference sequence). The CDR3 loop spans 20 amino acids. CDR3 bases: TGTGCCAGTAGTCGTGGTGGGACTACCCCGACTCACGGAGCCAAAAACATTCAGTACTTC. Translated, it gives CASSRGGTTPTHGAKNIQYF.

The rearrangement links TRBV5-4 to TRBJ1-1; TRBD1 is a possible D gene (6 bases). V lost 4 bases and J 0 bases, leaving 16 bases between the germline ends. CDR3 length: 16 amino acids. The germline gives CDR1 SGHNT, CDR2 YYREEE (reference sequence). The CDR3 DNA reads as TGTGCCAGCAGCCCACAGGGAGTAGGCCTGAACACTGAAGCTTTCTTT. This translates into CASSPQGVGLNTEAFF.

The table lists this clonotype with many counts. J is TRBJ1-1 and V is TRBV7-8, with D possibly TRBD1 on 6 matching bases. Trimming shortened V by 3 bases and J by 1 base, and 12 bases separated the two germline ends. CDR1 and CDR2 from the germline V gene are SGHVS and FQNEAQ. The CDR3 sequence is 15 residues long. The CDR3 protein is CASSFPGTTNTEAFF. The CDR3 DNA follows: TGTGCCAGCAGCTTCCCCGGGACAACGAACACTGAAGCTTTCTTT.

The sample holds many counts of this clonotype. The chain carries TRBV30 and TRBJ1-6; weak D call: TRBD1 (5 bases). Germline assignment: CDR1 GTSNPN and CDR2 SVGIG (reference sequence). This CDR3 has 15 amino acids. The germline V and J ends were trimmed by 2 bases and 5 bases, with 13 bases remaining between them. The CDR3 region has the DNA TGTGCCTGGAGTCGGGAACAGGCGAATAATTCACCCCTCCACTTT. The encoded protein is CAWSREQANNSPLHF.

This clonotype was recorded a few times. The V gene is TRBV9, the J gene TRBJ1-4; D is unclear. Germline CDR1 and CDR2: SGDLS and YYNGEE. V was pared by 2 bases and J by 0 bases, with 11 bases between. The CDR3 is 16 residues long. CDR3: CASSVGGLATNEKLFF. The CDR3 nucleotides read TGTGCCAGCAGCGTTGGTGGATTGGCAACTAATGAAAAACTGTTTTTT. The whole variable domain, filled in from reference TRBV9 and TRBJ1-4, reads DSGVTQTPKHLITATGQRVTLRCSPRSGDLSVYWYQQSLDQGLQFLIQYYNGEERAKGNILERFSAQQFPDLHSELNLSSLELGDSALYFCASSVGGLATNEKLFFGSGTQLSVL.

This clonotype was recorded many times. The chain recombines TRBV10-3 with TRBJ2-1; 7 bases agree with TRBD1. From germline, CDR1 is ENHRY and CDR2 SYGVKD. CDR3 size: 13 residues. V gave up 6 bases and J gave up 8 bases; unmatched junction bases: 7. CDR3: CAIREGQGDEQFF. In DNA form, the CDR3 reads TGTGCCATCAGGGAAGGCCAGGGGGATGAGCAGTTCTTC.

The V gene is TRBV6-1, the J gene TRBJ1-2; TRBD1 aligns across 7 bases. Germline CDR1 and CDR2: MNHNS and SASEGT. This CDR3 comprises 17 residues. V dropped 6 bases and J dropped 0; count of bases not matched to a gene: 13. Here the CDR3 DNA reads TGTGCCAGCAGCCGAAACCTCCGACAGGGAGCTAACTATGGCTACACCTTC. Encoded protein: CASSRNLRQGANYGYTF.

This chain uses TRBV6-1 with TRBJ2-3; 7 bases match TRBD1. This CDR3 spans 15 amino acids. Trimming removed 6 bases from V and 0 bases from J; junction bases left unmatched: 6. Germline V gene data show CDR1 as MNHNS and CDR2 as SASEGT. Written as DNA, the CDR3 is TGTGCCAGCAGAGGGACAGCCTCTAGCACAGATACGCAGTATTTT. Its protein is CASRGTASSTDTQYF.